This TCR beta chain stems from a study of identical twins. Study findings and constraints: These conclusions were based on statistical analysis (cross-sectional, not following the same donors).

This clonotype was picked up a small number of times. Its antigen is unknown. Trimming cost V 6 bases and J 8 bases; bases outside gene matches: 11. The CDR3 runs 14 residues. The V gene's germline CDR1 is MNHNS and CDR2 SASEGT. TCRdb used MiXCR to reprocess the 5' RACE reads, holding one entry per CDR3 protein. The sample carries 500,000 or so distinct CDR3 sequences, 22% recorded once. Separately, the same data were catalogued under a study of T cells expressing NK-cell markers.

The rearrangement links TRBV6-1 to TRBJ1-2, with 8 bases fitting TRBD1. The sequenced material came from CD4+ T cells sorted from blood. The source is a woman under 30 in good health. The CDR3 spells CASRPLSGGFGYTF. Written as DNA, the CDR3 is TGTGCCAGCAGGCCGTTGTCAGGGGGCTTCGGCTACACCTTC.